The present T cell receptor (beta chain) was sequenced within a study of T cell repertoires in cytomegalovirus infection. Background on the study: Both recently identified HLA-C-restricted and well-studied HLA-B-restricted CMV epitopes were used in the study. Public TCR beta signatures provided an indication of both CMV infection and a matching HLA type. Study-wide results and caveats: HLA-C-restricted CMV clonotypes gave the most frequent clonotype in two of eight donors. Cumulative public TCR beta family frequency identified CMV carriers with the relevant HLA.

V was pared by 5 bases and J by 8 bases, with 7 bases of the junction left unmatched. The CDR3 length is 16 residues. Germline CDR1 reads SGHTA; CDR2 reads FQGTGA. One entry per CDR3 protein results from TCRdb running MiXCR on the reads. The data contain 300,000 or so distinct CDR3 sequences, more than 20% of them singletons. Concerning this clonotype: The antigen remains undetermined.

The chain recombines TRBV7-3 with TRBJ2-3, with 16 bases aligning to TRBD2. The receptor was isolated from a human donor in good health (CMV status not recorded). Some clones in this sample may be carry-over from other donors' samples. Here the sequenced sample was cultured PBMCs, taken from culture after CMV antigen stimulation. CDR3 bases: TGTGCCAGCAGCCCCCGGGGACTAGCGGGAGGGAGTACGCAGTATTTT. Translated: CASSPRGLAGGSTQYF.